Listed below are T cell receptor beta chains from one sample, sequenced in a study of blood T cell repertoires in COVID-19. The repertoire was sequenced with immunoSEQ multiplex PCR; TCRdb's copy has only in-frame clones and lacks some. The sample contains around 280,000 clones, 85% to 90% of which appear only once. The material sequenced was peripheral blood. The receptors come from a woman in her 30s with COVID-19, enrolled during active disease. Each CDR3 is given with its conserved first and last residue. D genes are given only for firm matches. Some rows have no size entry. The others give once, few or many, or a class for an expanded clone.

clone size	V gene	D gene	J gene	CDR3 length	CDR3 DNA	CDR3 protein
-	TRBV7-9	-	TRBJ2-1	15	TGTGCCAGCAGCTCCTATCCGACAGAAGTCAATGAGCAGTTCTTC	CASSSYPTEVNEQFF
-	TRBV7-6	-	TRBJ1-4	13	TGTGCCAGCAGCTCGGGACTCAGCGAAAAACTGTTTTTT	CASSSGLSEKLFF
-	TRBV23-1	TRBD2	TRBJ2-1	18	TGCGCCAGCAGTCAAGCCGGGGCGGGGGGGCCGAGGAATGATGAGCAGTTCTTC	CASSQAGAGGPRNDEQFF
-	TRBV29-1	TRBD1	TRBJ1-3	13	TGCAGCGCGCAGACAGGGGCTGGAAACACCATATATTTT	CSAQTGAGNTIYF
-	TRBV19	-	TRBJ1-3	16	TGTGCCACCAGGGCCGGACAGCGCCGCTCTGGAAACACCATATATTTT	CATRAGQRRSGNTIYF
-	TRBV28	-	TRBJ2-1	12	TGTGCCAGCAGTTCTACCTTCAATGAGCAGTTCTTC	CASSSTFNEQFF
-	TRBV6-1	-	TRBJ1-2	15	TGTGCCAGCAGTGAACGCCTTAGTCCTAACTATGGCTACACCTTC	CASSERLSPNYGYTF
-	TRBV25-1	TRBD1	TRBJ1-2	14	TGTGCCAATCCCCGGGACAGGGATGGGTATGGCTACACCTTC	CANPRDRDGYGYTF
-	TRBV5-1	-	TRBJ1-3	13	TGCGCCAGCAGCCCTAATCCTGGAAACACCATATATTTT	CASSPNPGNTIYF
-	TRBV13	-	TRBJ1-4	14	TGTGCCAGCAGCCGGCAAGGACATAGCGAAAAACTGTTTTTT	CASSRQGHSEKLFF
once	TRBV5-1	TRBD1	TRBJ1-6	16	TGCGCCAGCAGCTTGGGGGACAGGGGACATAATTCACCCCTCCACTTT	CASSLGDRGHNSPLHF
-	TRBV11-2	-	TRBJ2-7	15	TGTGCCAGCAGTTCGAGGGGGGGAAGCATCTACGAGCAGTACTTC	CASSSRGGSIYEQYF
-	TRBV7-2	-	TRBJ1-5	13	TGTGCCAGCACAGGTAACCCCTATCAGCCCCAGCATTTT	CASTGNPYQPQHF
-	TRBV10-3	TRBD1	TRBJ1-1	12	TGTGCCATCAGTGGTGGGGACAGGGTAGCTTTCTTT	CAISGGDRVAFF
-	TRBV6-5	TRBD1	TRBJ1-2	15	TGTGCCAGCAGTCTAGGGGTGACAGGGGGCGGGGGCTACACCTTC	CASSLGVTGGGGYTF
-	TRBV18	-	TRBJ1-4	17	TGTGCCAGCTCCACGAGAAGGACAGTCGGAGTAGGCGGAAAACTGTTTTTT	CASSTRRTVGVGGKLFF
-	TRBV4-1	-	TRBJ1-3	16	TGCGCCAGCAGCCCCTTACCTCAGGGAACTGGAAACACCATATATTTT	CASSPLPQGTGNTIYF
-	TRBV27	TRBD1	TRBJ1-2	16	TGTGCCAGCAGACCCCGGGACAGCCGAGGCGACTATGGCTACACCTTC	CASRPRDSRGDYGYTF
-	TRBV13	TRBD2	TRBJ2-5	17	TGTGCCAGCAGCTATCACCCCTCGTCTAGCGGAGAAGAGACCCAGTACTTC	CASSYHPSSSGEETQYF
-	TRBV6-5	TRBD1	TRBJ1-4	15	TGTGCCAGCATTTCACAGGGGAGAGTGAGGGAAAAACTGTTTTTT	CASISQGRVREKLFF
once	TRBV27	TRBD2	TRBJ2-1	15	TGTGCCAGCAGCCTACTAGCGGGGGGGGACTATGAGCAGTTCTTC	CASSLLAGGDYEQFF
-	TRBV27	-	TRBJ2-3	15	TGTGCCAGCAGTTTATTAGGCCTTCGGGCAGATACGCAGTATTTT	CASSLLGLRADTQYF
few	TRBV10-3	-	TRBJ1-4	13	TGTGCCAGTCAGGCAGACCATAATGAAAAACTGTTTTTT	CASQADHNEKLFF
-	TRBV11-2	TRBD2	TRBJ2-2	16	TGTGCCAGCAGCTCTCCTAGCGGATTCAACACCGGGGAGCTGTTTTTT	CASSSPSGFNTGELFF
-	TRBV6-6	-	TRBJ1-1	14	TGTGCCAGCGCCCCTGGGGGGACGGACACTGAAGCTTTCTTT	CASAPGGTDTEAFF
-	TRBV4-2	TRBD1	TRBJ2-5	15	TGTGCCAGCAGCCAAGACAGGGGACAGTGGGAGACCCAGTACTTC	CASSQDRGQWETQYF
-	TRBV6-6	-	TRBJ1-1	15	TGTGCCAGCAGTCCACGGGTCCAGACTAACACTGAAGCTTTCTTT	CASSPRVQTNTEAFF
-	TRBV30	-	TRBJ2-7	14	TGTGCCTGGAGTTACAAGGGGCGAAACTACGAGCAGTACTTC	CAWSYKGRNYEQYF
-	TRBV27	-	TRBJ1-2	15	TGTGCCAGCAGTTTAGGTTTGGCAGGGATGAGCGGCTACACCTTC	CASSLGLAGMSGYTF